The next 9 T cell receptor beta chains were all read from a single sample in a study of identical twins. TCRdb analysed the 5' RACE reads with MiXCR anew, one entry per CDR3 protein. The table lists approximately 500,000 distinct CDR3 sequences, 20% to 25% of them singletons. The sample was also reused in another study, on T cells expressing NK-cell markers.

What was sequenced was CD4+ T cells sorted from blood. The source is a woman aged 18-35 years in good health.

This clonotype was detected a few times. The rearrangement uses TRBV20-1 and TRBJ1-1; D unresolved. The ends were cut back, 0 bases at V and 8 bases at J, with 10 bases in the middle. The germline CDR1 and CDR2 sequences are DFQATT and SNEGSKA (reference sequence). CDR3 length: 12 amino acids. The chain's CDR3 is CSARERREEAFF. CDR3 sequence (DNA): TGCAGTGCTAGAGAGCGCCGGGAAGAAGCTTTCTTT.

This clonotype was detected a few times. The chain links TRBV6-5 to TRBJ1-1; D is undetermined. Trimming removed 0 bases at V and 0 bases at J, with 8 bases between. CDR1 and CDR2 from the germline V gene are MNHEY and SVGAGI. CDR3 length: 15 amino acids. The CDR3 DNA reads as TGTGCCAGCAGTTACTCTCCAGACATGAACACTGAAGCTTTCTTT. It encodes CASSYSPDMNTEAFF.

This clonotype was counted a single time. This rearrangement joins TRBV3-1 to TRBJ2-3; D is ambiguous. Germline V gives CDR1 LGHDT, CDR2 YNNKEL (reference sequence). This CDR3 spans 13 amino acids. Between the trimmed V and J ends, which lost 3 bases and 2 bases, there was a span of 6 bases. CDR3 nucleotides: TGTGCCAGCAGCCACCCTAACACAGATACGCAGTATTTT. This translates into CASSHPNTDTQYF.

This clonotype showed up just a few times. CDR3 sequence reads: CASSPPRHDGLYNEQFF. The CDR3 region has the DNA TGTGCCAGCAGTCCTCCCCGTCACGACGGACTCTACAATGAGCAGTTCTTC. This chain joins TRBV12-3 or TRBV12-4 and TRBJ2-1; D possibly corresponds to TRBD2 (5 bases). The ends were cut back, 5 bases at V and 3 bases at J, with 20 bases in the middle. This CDR3 spans 17 amino acids.

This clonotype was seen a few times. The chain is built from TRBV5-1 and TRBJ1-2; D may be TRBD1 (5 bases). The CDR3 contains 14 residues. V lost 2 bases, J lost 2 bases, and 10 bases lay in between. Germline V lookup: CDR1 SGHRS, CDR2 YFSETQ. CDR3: CASSLFGTNYGYTF. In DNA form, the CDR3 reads TGCGCCAGCAGCTTATTCGGGACGAACTATGGCTACACCTTC.

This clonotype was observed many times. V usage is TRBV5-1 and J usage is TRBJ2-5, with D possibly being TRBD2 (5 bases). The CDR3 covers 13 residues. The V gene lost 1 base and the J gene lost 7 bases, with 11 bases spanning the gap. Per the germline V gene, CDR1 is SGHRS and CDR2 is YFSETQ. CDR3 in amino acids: CASSLQEAGTQYF. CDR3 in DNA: TGCGCCAGCAGCTTGCAGGAGGCTGGGACCCAGTACTTC.

DNA of the CDR3: TGCAGTGCCTCTTCTTCCGGGGAGCTGTTTTTT. This codes for CSASSSGELFF. The chain carries TRBV20-1 and TRBJ2-2; D call uncertain. Germline V gene sequence: CDR1 DFQATT, CDR2 SNEGSKA (reference sequence). V was shortened by 6 bases and J by 6 bases, with 8 bases between the two germline ends. The CDR3 is made up of 11 amino acids.

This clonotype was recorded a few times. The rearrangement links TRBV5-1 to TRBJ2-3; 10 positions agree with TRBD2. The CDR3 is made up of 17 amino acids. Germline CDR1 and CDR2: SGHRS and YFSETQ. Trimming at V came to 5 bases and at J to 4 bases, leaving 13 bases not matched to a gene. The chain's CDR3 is CASRILSESGRADTQYF. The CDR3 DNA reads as TGCGCCAGCAGAATTCTATCAGAGAGCGGGAGGGCAGATACGCAGTATTTT.

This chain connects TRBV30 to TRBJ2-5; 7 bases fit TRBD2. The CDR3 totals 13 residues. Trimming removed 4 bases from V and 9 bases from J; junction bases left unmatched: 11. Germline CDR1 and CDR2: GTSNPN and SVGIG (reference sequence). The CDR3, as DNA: TGTGCCTGGAACGGTGTAGCGGGCCTTTCCCAGTACTTC. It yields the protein CAWNGVAGLSQYF.